Listed here is a single T cell receptor beta chain. Antigen: not known. This entry belongs to a study of cytomegalovirus exposure and HLA in healthy donors. Broader study findings: A later analysis linked a missense DCLRE1C variant to TCR beta V- and J-gene trimming. A later analysis found most CMV-associated TCR beta chains apparently HLA-restricted.

Trimming removed 8 bases from V and 1 base from J; junction bases left unmatched: 5. Looked up from germline, CDR1 is MNHNS and CDR2 is SASEGT. The CDR3 spans 15 residues. With 60 Vbeta and 13 Jbeta primers, the PCR was carried out. Clones were sequenced by immunoSEQ multiplex PCR, and TCRdb holds only the in-frame ones, with some missing. With some 110,000 clones in the sample, the ten largest clones hold 5.5% to 8%. The chain is built from TRBV6-1 and TRBJ1-5; 10 positions agree with TRBD1. The specimen sequenced was PBMCs. This sequence was found in a man aged 35 to 55 in good health and CMV-seropositive. CDR3 sequence: CASGQGGPSNQPQHF. The CDR3 DNA reads as TGTGCCAGCGGACAGGGGGGGCCCAGCAATCAGCCCCAGCATTTT.